The 17 T cell receptor beta chains below were found in one sample sequenced in a study of cytomegalovirus exposure and HLA in healthy donors. The PCR contained 60 Vbeta and 13 Jbeta primers. Produced via immunoSEQ multiplex PCR; TCRdb's table is partial and in-frame only. The table lists 200,000 to 250,000 clones, approximately 83% of them singletons. The specimen sequenced was PBMCs. These receptors all stem from a boy younger than 10 in good health and CMV-seronegative.

V and J are TRBV9 and TRBJ2-5; TRBD2 might be the D (6 bases). Germline values: CDR1 SGDLS, CDR2 YYNGEE. V lost 4 bases, J lost 5 bases, and 18 bases lay in between. This CDR3 spans 15 amino acids. The CDR3 sequence is CASSPGGGSSETQYF. CDR3 DNA: TGTGCCAGCAGCCCAGGTGGGGGGTCCTCGGAGACCCAGTACTTC.

This clone showed up just once. The chain links TRBV5-1 to TRBJ1-2, with D perhaps matching TRBD1 (5 bases). The CDR3 covers 13 residues. Trimming pared 0 bases from V and 3 bases from J, leaving 6 bases between. The germline V gene encodes CDR1 SGHRS and CDR2 YFSETQ. The CDR3: CASSLGGDYGYTF. The DNA for the CDR3 is TGCGCCAGCAGCTTGGGGGGCGACTATGGCTACACCTTC.

The chain has TRBV7-9 and TRBJ2-4, with 11 nucleotides matching TRBD2. Germline values: CDR1 SEHNR, CDR2 FQNEAQ (reference sequence). This CDR3 contains 18 residues. J lost 0 bases, V lost 5 bases, and 9 bases had no gene match. This chain's CDR3 is CASSATSGSSLAKNIQYF. In DNA form, the CDR3 reads TGTGCCAGCAGCGCAACTAGCGGGAGCTCCCTAGCCAAAAACATTCAGTACTTC.

The V call is TRBV4-2, the J call TRBJ2-1, with a possible D match to TRBD2 (6 bases). CDR1 and CDR2 from the germline V gene are LGHNA and YNFKEQ. Trimming took off 0 bases at V and 0 bases at J, with 9 bases between the two ends. The CDR3 consists of 16 residues. Here the CDR3 DNA reads TGTGCCAGCAGCCAAGAGCTAGCGAGCTCCTACAATGAGCAGTTCTTC. Its translation: CASSQELASSYNEQFF.

This rearrangement joins TRBV19 to TRBJ1-2; TRBD1 aligns across 8 bases. The CDR3 is made up of 13 amino acids. Germline V lookup: CDR1 LNHDA, CDR2 SQIVND (reference sequence). Trimming cost V 7 bases and J 5 bases; bases outside gene matches: 6. In nucleotides, the CDR3 is TGTGCCAGTACCCGGACAGGGCGGTATGGCTACACCTTC. Protein sequence: CASTRTGRYGYTF.

DNA for the CDR3: TGTGCCAGCAGTGGGAGCGGACCTAGGGTTCAAACAGATACGCAGTATTTT. This codes for CASSGSGPRVQTDTQYF. The chain is built from TRBV6-1 and TRBJ2-3, with TRBD2 as a possible D gene (5 bases). V lost 4 bases, J lost 3 bases, and 20 bases lay in between. The germline V gene has CDR1 MNHNS and CDR2 SASEGT. The CDR3 spans 17 residues.

The rearrangement links TRBV7-9 to TRBJ2-1, with a tentative D call TRBD2 (6 bases). V dropped 8 bases and J dropped 5 bases, with 19 bases sitting between them. The CDR3 covers 15 residues. The germline CDR1 and CDR2 sequences are SEHNR and FQNEAQ (reference sequence). Here the CDR3 reads CASGESGRANNEQFF. CDR3 DNA: TGTGCCAGCGGGGAAAGCGGGCGCGCTAACAATGAGCAGTTCTTC. Based on the CDR3 plus reference TRBV7-9 and TRBJ2-1, the full variable domain is DTGVSQNPRHKITKRGQNVTFRCDPISEHNRLYWYRQTLGQGPEFLTYFQNEAQLEKSRLLSDRFSAERPKGSFSTLEIQRTEQGDSAMYLCASGESGRANNEQFFGPGTRLTVL.

This sequence joins TRBV4-1 and TRBJ2-1; 16 bases are a match to TRBD2. Per the germline V gene, CDR1 is MGHRA and CDR2 is YSYEKL. The CDR3 contains 18 residues. V lost 1 base, J lost 7 bases, and 7 bases stayed unmatched. The CDR3 protein is CASSQVDMGLAGGNEQFF. CDR3 sequence (DNA): TGCGCCAGCAGCCAAGTGGATATGGGACTAGCGGGGGGGAATGAGCAGTTCTTC.

This chain uses TRBV4-1 with TRBJ1-1; 7 nucleotides align to TRBD1. Trimming removed 3 bases from V and 0 bases from J; junction bases left unmatched: 7. The germline V gene has CDR1 MGHRA and CDR2 YSYEKL. The length of the CDR3 is 16 residues. The CDR3 here is CASSHGAGTVNTEAFF. The DNA of the CDR3 is TGCGCCAGCAGCCATGGTGCTGGGACAGTGAACACTGAAGCTTTCTTT.

The CDR3: CASSKGREGTYNEQFF. The CDR3 DNA sequence: TGTGCCAGCAGCAAAGGACGGGAAGGAACCTACAATGAGCAGTTCTTC. The V call is TRBV21-1, the J call TRBJ2-1; whether TRBD2, the table's D call, matches the DNA was not checked. TRBV21-1 is a pseudogene locus. This CDR3 comprises 16 residues.

This clone occurred once. The chain links TRBV28 to TRBJ1-1, with D uncertain. The ends were cut back, 5 bases at V and 0 bases at J, with 13 bases in the middle. The V gene's germline CDR1 is MDHEN and CDR2 SYDVKM. This CDR3 spans 15 amino acids. In DNA, the CDR3 is TGTGCCAGCAGTCCCTCGGAACAGTTGAACACTGAAGCTTTCTTT. Translated, it gives CASSPSEQLNTEAFF.

The chain has TRBV27 and TRBJ2-3, with D possibly being TRBD2 (6 bases). This CDR3 is 13 amino acids long. V shed 6 bases and J shed 0 bases, with 7 bases lying between them. The V gene's germline CDR1 is MNHEY and CDR2 SMNVEV (reference sequence). DNA of the CDR3: TGTGCCAGCAGGGGACTGAGCACAGATACGCAGTATTTT. Translation gives CASRGLSTDTQYF.

The chain carries TRBV6-1 and TRBJ1-2, with 8 positions matching TRBD1. Trimming at V came to 3 bases and at J to 3 bases, leaving 9 bases not matched to a gene. This CDR3 is built from 16 residues. CDR1 MNHNS and CDR2 SASEGT come from the germline V gene. The CDR3 loop reads CASSEEGQAGDYGYTF. The CDR3 nucleotides read TGTGCCAGCAGTGAGGAGGGACAGGCCGGGGACTATGGCTACACCTTC.

The chain uses TRBV5-1 and TRBJ2-5; D perhaps matches TRBD2 (5 bases). This CDR3 has 14 amino acids. Trimming left V 4 bases short and J 2 bases short, with 12 bases between. Looked up from germline, CDR1 is SGHRS and CDR2 is YFSETQ. The CDR3 DNA reads as TGCGCCAGCAGCAGAGTTACGGGGCAAGAGACCCAGTACTTC. Amino acid sequence: CASSRVTGQETQYF.

CDR3 sequence (DNA): TGCGCCAGCAGCCGACGTGGGGACAGTCAAGAGACCCAGTACTTC. This encodes CASSRRGDSQETQYF. The chain has TRBV5-1 and TRBJ2-5, with 7 nucleotides matching TRBD1. The J segment lost 2 bases and the V segment lost 4 bases, leaving 8 bases of the junction unmatched. The germline CDR1 and CDR2 sequences are SGHRS and YFSETQ. CDR3 length equals 15 residues.

This clone has more than one count but fewer than ten. The V gene is TRBV27, the J gene TRBJ2-7; 9 bases match TRBD2. J gave up 7 bases and V 3 bases, and 10 bases lay outside the gene matches. Germline loops: CDR1 MNHEY, CDR2 SMNVEV (reference sequence). The CDR3 is 15 residues long. The CDR3 protein is CASSFKLAGSSEQYF. The CDR3 DNA reads TGTGCCAGCAGTTTTAAACTAGCGGGCTCCTCTGAGCAGTACTTC.

This clone was counted only a few times. CDR3 residues: CASSLAGGANQPQHF. CDR3 nucleotide sequence: TGTGCCAGCAGCTTAGCGGGGGGGGCAAATCAGCCCCAGCATTTT. This chain uses TRBV7-9 with TRBJ1-5, with D perhaps matching TRBD1 (6 bases). The germline gives CDR1 SEHNR, CDR2 FQNEAQ (reference sequence). CDR3 size: 15 residues. Trimming stripped 0 bases from V and 4 bases from J, with 10 bases between. Full variable domain (remainder filled in from reference TRBV7-9 and TRBJ1-5): DTGVSQNPRHKITKRGQNVTFRCDPISEHNRLYWYRQTLGQGPEFLTYFQNEAQLEKSRLLSDRFSAERPKGSFSTLEIQRTEQGDSAMYLCASSLAGGANQPQHFGDGTRLSIL.